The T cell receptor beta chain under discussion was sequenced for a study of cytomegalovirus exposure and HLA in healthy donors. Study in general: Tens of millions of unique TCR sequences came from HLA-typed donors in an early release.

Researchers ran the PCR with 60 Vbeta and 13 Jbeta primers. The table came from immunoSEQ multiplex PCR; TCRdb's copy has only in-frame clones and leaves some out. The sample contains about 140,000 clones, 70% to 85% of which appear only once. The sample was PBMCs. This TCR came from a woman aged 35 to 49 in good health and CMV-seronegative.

The CDR3 region is CASSGRGLGTDTQYF. The CDR3 DNA follows: TGTGCCAGCAGCGGCAGGGGGCTAGGCACAGATACGCAGTATTTT. The genes are TRBV28 and TRBJ2-3; 8 bases line up with TRBD1. Trimming cost V 6 bases and J 1 base; bases outside gene matches: 6. The germline V gene has CDR1 MDHEN and CDR2 SYDVKM. This CDR3 has 15 residues.